These T cell receptor beta chains were read from a single sample in a study of CD8 T cells in ankylosing spondylitis. TCRdb fed the 5' RACE reads into MiXCR, producing one record per CDR3 protein. The data contain about 340,000 distinct CDR3 sequences, 20% to 25% of them singletons. The sequenced material came from blood, either unsorted or a sorted T cell fraction (not recorded which). All receptors derive from a male donor with ankylosing spondylitis or in good health (not recorded which). Each CDR3 is given with its conserved first and last residue. Each record gives: CDR3 DNA, CDR3 protein, clone size, V gene, D gene, J gene. The D gene is left open where the match is weak. Only part of the rows carry a size: once, few, many, or a class if the clone is expanded.

TGTGCCAGCAGTTTCGGGACAGGGTCTGGCTACGAGCAGTACTTC	CASSFGTGSGYEQYF	-	TRBV12-3/TRBV12-4	TRBD1	TRBJ2-7
TGCAGTGCTAGAGATTGGGGGCAAGAGACCCAGTACTTC	CSARDWGQETQYF	-	TRBV20-1	-	TRBJ2-5
TGTGCCAGCAGCCCATGGACAGGGGGCGATGAGCAGTTCTTC	CASSPWTGGDEQFF	-	TRBV11-2	TRBD1	TRBJ2-1
TGTGCCAGCAGCGAAAACGGGGGGTCCAATGAGCAGTTCTTC	CASSENGGSNEQFF	-	TRBV7-9	TRBD2	TRBJ2-1
TGTGCCAGCAGCCCCGCCCCATCACACACAGATACGCAGTATTTT	CASSPAPSHTDTQYF	-	TRBV7-9	-	TRBJ2-3
TGCAGTGCCCGAGGACAGGCGAACACCGGGGAGCTGTTTTTT	CSARGQANTGELFF	few	TRBV20-1	TRBD1	TRBJ2-2
TGTGCCAGCACCGATACAGGGGGCAGCTCCTACGAGCAGTACTTC	CASTDTGGSSYEQYF	few	TRBV2	TRBD1	TRBJ2-7
TGTGCCAGCGGTCCGGGAACTGAAGCTTTCTTT	CASGPGTEAFF	few	TRBV28	-	TRBJ1-1
TGCAGCGTTGATCCTATCGACTGGACGGGCGAAGCTTTCTTT	CSVDPIDWTGEAFF	few	TRBV29-1	-	TRBJ1-1
TGTGCCAGCAGCTTAGGGACAGGGCAATTGCGACAGCCCCAGCATTTT	CASSLGTGQLRQPQHF	few	TRBV7-9	TRBD1	TRBJ1-5
TGTGCCAGCAGCCCCCAACCGAGTCAGGTCTCCTACAATGAGCAGTTCTTC	CASSPQPSQVSYNEQFF	once	TRBV7-9	-	TRBJ2-1
TGTGCCAGCAGCGCCGGGGGGTCGGGAGCTTTCTTT	CASSAGGSGAFF	-	TRBV9	-	TRBJ1-1
TGCGCCAGCAGTGAACCGGGACACCACCCAGATACGCAGTATTTT	CASSEPGHHPDTQYF	-	TRBV10-2	-	TRBJ2-3
TGTGCCAGCAGCTTCGGGCTCTCCTACGAGCAGTACTTC	CASSFGLSYEQYF	few	TRBV7-9	-	TRBJ2-7
TGTGCCATCAGTGATCGGGCAGGGGCCTACTACGAGCAGTACTTC	CAISDRAGAYYEQYF	-	TRBV10-3	-	TRBJ2-7
TGTGCCAGCACCGGACAGGGGGGTATGTTCAATGAGCAGTTCTTC	CASTGQGGMFNEQFF	-	TRBV5-4	TRBD1	TRBJ2-1
TGTGCCAGCAGCCCCGGGGGGGCCGGGACAGATACGCAGTATTTT	CASSPGGAGTDTQYF	few	TRBV7-3	TRBD2	TRBJ2-3
TGTGCCTGTAGGACAGGGGGTCCGCGTGAGCAGTTCTTC	CACRTGGPREQFF	few	TRBV30	TRBD1	TRBJ2-1
TGTGCCAGCAGCTCTCCCCGGGACAGGGACGCCTACGAGCAGTACTTC	CASSSPRDRDAYEQYF	few	TRBV5-6	TRBD1	TRBJ2-7
TGTGCCAGCTCACGAGAATGGGGCTTAGGCAATGAGCAGTTCTTC	CASSREWGLGNEQFF	-	TRBV18	-	TRBJ2-1
TGTGCCAGCAGCAATAGCGGGGGGGTCAAAAACATTCAGTACTTC	CASSNSGGVKNIQYF	-	TRBV12-3/TRBV12-4	TRBD2	TRBJ2-4
TGTGCCAGCAGTTATGGGACAGGAGAAGCTTTCTTT	CASSYGTGEAFF	few	TRBV27	TRBD1	TRBJ1-1
TGTGCCATCAGTGAGCCAGGGGCTACGAACACCGGGGAGCTGTTTTTT	CAISEPGATNTGELFF	many	TRBV10-3	-	TRBJ2-2
TGTGCCAGCAGCTTAGGACAGGGGATCGGCTCCGAGCAGTACTTC	CASSLGQGIGSEQYF	few	TRBV13	TRBD1	TRBJ2-7
TGTGCCAGCAGTCCTACCCCGGACGGAACCTACGAGCAGTACTTC	CASSPTPDGTYEQYF	-	TRBV27	-	TRBJ2-7
TGCAGCGTTGAAGATGGCCAGACTAGCGGGGTACCAGATACGCAGTATTTT	CSVEDGQTSGVPDTQYF	-	TRBV29-1	TRBD2	TRBJ2-3